A selection of T cell receptor beta chains follows, all from one sample in a study of CD8 T cells in ankylosing spondylitis. TCRdb processed the 5' RACE reads anew with MiXCR; each CDR3 protein has one entry. The sample has about 480,000 distinct CDR3 sequences; about a sixth are singletons. The sample was blood, either unsorted or a sorted T cell fraction (not recorded which). The source of these receptors is a male donor with ankylosing spondylitis. Both conserved end residues are part of each CDR3. D genes are given only for firm matches. The size entry is marked missing in some rows and otherwise reads once, few, many or a size class.

abundance	d_gene	v_gene	j_gene	CDR3aa	CDR3nt
few	TRBD1	TRBV24-1	TRBJ2-1	CATSDTRRDRDNEQFF	TGTGCCACCAGTGATACCCGCCGGGACAGGGACAATGAGCAGTTCTTC
-	-	TRBV28	TRBJ1-5	CASEPQGGGSQPQHF	TGTGCCAGCGAGCCCCAGGGAGGGGGTAGTCAGCCCCAGCATTTT
few	-	TRBV5-1	TRBJ2-5	CASSLATALQETQYF	TGCGCCAGCAGCTTGGCCACAGCGCTTCAAGAGACCCAGTACTTC
-	-	TRBV5-1	TRBJ1-4	CASRTGQNNEKLFF	TGCGCCAGCAGAACCGGACAGAATAATGAAAAACTGTTTTTT
-	-	TRBV9	TRBJ1-3	CASSVSLGLGSGNTIYF	TGTGCCAGCAGCGTATCACTGGGTCTAGGCTCTGGAAACACCATATATTTT
-	-	TRBV7-8	TRBJ2-3	CASSSPPATDTQYF	TGTGCCAGCAGCTCCCCCCCCGCCACAGATACGCAGTATTTT
-	TRBD2	TRBV29-1	TRBJ2-3	CSVAGTSGRADTQYF	TGCAGCGTGGCCGGGACTAGCGGGAGAGCTGATACGCAGTATTTT
few	TRBD2	TRBV6-2/TRBV6-3	TRBJ2-2	CAGTSGTSGFHTGELFF	TGTGCCGGCACCTCGGGAACTAGCGGCTTCCACACCGGGGAGCTGTTTTTT
-	-	TRBV11-2	TRBJ1-2	CASSRTAAGYGYTF	TGTGCCAGCAGTCGGACAGCCGCCGGGTATGGCTACACCTTC
-	-	TRBV7-2	TRBJ2-1	CASSPLVGVNEQFF	TGTGCCAGCAGCCCCTTGGTGGGGGTCAATGAGCAGTTCTTC
many	TRBD1	TRBV6-1	TRBJ2-2	CASSPGTANTGELFF	TGCGCCAGCAGCCCCGGGACAGCGAACACCGGGGAGCTGTTTTTT
-	TRBD2	TRBV6-5	TRBJ2-3	CASSLPGLAGVIDTQYF	TGTGCCAGCAGTTTACCGGGACTAGCGGGAGTTATAGATACGCAGTATTTT
few	-	TRBV4-1	TRBJ2-7	CASSQGDGSSYEQYF	TGCGCCAGCAGCCAAGGCGACGGCAGCTCCTACGAGCAGTACTTC
few	-	TRBV20-1	TRBJ2-3	CSARTGRADTQYF	TGCAGTGCTCGAACAGGGCGAGCAGATACGCAGTATTTT
few	TRBD2	TRBV11-1	TRBJ2-5	CASSPRTSGGQETQYF	TGTGCCAGCAGCCCCCGGACTAGCGGGGGGCAAGAGACCCAGTACTTC
-	TRBD1	TRBV28	TRBJ1-4	CASRRRPGQGAWENEKLFF	TGTGCCAGCAGGCGCAGACCGGGACAGGGGGCTTGGGAGAATGAAAAACTGTTTTTT